This T cell receptor (beta chain) was sequenced during a study of T cells in localized non-small cell lung cancer. Measured with immunoSEQ multiplex PCR; TCRdb has only the in-frame clones, and not every one. The table records around 78,000 clones, approximately 90% of them present only once. The V gene's germline CDR1 is SEHNR and CDR2 FQNEAQ (reference sequence). This CDR3 spans 17 amino acids. Trimming shortened V by 4 bases and J by 1 base, and 19 bases separated the two germline ends. The chain is built from TRBV7-9 and TRBJ1-1, with a possible D match to TRBD1 (6 bases). The source was peripheral blood, collected before any cancer treatment. The receptor comes from a woman aged 35 to 70 with stage I squamous cell lung carcinoma. Written as DNA, the CDR3 is TGTGCCAGCAGCTCCTTCGGGGGCATTAAGAGGAACACTGAAGCTTTCTTT. Its protein is CASSSFGGIKRNTEAFF.